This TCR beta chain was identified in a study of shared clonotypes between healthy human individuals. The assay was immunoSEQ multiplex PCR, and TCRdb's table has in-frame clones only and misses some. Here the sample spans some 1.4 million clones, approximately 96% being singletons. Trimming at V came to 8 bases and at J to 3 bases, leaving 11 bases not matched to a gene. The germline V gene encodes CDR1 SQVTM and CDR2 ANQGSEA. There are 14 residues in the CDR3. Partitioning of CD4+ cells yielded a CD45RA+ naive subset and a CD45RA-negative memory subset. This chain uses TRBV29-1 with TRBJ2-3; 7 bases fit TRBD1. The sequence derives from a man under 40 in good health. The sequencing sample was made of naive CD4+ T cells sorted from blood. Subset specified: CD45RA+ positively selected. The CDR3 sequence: CSSLRDSQTDTQYF. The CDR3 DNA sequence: TGCAGCTCCCTCCGGGACAGCCAAACAGATACGCAGTATTTT.